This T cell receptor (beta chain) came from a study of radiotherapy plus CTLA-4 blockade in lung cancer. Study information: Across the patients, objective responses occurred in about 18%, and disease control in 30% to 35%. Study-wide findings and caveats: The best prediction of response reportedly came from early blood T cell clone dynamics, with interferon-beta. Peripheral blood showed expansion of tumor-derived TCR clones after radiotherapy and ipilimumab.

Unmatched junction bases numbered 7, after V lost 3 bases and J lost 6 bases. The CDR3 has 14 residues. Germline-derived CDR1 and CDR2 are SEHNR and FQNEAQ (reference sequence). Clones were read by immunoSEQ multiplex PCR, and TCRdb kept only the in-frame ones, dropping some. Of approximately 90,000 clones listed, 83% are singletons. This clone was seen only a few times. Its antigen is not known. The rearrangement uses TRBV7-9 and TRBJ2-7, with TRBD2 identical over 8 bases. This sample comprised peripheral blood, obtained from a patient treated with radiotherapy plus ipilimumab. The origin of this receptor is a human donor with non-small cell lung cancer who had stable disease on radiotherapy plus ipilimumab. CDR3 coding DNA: TGTGCCAGCAGCTTTTCTCGGGGGGGCCTCGAGCAGTACTTC. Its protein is CASSFSRGGLEQYF. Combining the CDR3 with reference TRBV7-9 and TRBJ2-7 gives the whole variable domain DTGVSQNPRHKITKRGQNVTFRCDPISEHNRLYWYRQTLGQGPEFLTYFQNEAQLEKSRLLSDRFSAERPKGSFSTLEIQRTEQGDSAMYLCASSFSRGGLEQYFGPGTRLTVT.